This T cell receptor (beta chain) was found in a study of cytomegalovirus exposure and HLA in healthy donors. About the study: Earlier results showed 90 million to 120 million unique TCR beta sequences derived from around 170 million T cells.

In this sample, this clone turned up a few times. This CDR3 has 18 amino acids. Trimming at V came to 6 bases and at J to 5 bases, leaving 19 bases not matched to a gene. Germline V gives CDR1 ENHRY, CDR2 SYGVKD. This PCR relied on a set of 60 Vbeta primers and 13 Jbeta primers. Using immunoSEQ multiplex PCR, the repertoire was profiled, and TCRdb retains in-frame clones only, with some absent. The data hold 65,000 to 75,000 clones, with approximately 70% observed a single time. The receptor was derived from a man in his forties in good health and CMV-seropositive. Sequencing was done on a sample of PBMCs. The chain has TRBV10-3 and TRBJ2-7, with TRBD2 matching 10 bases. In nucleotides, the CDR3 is TGTGCCATCAGCTTAAATTCCGGGACTAGCGACCGAGTCAACGAGCAGTACTTC. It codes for CAISLNSGTSDRVNEQYF.